This T cell receptor (beta chain) was found in a study of metastatic and nonmetastatic thyroid tumors. Study at large: Repertoires from blood and tumor or nodule tissue of malignant and benign thyroid patients were compared. Findings and caveats of the study: When malignant thyroid tumors were compared with benign nodules, TCR beta diversity was reportedly significantly higher in the malignant tumors. This held in both blood and tumor samples.

The junction had 7 bases not matched to a gene; V was cut back by 7 bases and J by 2 bases. Germline CDR1 MNHNS, CDR2 SASEGT. The CDR3 is 15 residues long. Thyroid surgery took place with no prior treatment in any patient. As for this clone: Its antigen is unknown.

In the study's own analysis: Building a distant-metastasis classifier for papillary thyroid cancer drew on CDR3 differences across clinicopathological groups. Through MiXCR, TCRdb re-clonotyped the PCR reads. The V and J calls and clone size are TCRdb's, not the authors'. The table shows roughly 30,000 clones, with over 20% occurring only once. The chain is built from TRBV6-1 and TRBJ2-2; 7 bases map to TRBD1. The receptor comes from a female donor with papillary thyroid cancer or a benign thyroid nodule (not recorded which). Some clones in this sample may be carry-over from other donors' samples. Material for sequencing was blood. Here the CDR3 reads CASKPGTDNTGELFF. CDR3 sequence (DNA): TGTGCCAGCAAGCCTGGGACAGACAACACCGGGGAGCTGTTTTTT.